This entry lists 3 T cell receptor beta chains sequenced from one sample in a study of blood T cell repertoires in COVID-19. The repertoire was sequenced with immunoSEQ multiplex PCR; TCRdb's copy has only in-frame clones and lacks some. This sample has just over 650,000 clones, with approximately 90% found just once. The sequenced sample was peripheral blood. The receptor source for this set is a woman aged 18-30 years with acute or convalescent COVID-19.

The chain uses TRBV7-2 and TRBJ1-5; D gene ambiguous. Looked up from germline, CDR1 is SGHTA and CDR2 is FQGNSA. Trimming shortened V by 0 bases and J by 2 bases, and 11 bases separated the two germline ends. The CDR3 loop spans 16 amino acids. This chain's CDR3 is CASSLALGVGNQPQHF. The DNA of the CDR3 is TGTGCCAGCAGCTTAGCGCTCGGGGTGGGCAATCAGCCCCAGCATTTT.

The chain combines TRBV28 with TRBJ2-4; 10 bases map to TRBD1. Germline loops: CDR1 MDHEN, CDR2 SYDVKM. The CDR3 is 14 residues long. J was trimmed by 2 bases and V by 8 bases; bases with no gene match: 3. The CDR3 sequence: CASEGQGTKNIQYF. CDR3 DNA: TGTGCCAGCGAGGGACAGGGGACCAAAAACATTCAGTACTTC.

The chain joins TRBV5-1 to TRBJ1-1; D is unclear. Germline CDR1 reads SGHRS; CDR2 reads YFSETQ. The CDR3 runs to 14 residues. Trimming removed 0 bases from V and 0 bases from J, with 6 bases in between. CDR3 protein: CASSLGEVNTEAFF. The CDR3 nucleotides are TGCGCCAGCAGCTTGGGAGAGGTGAACACTGAAGCTTTCTTT.